This T cell receptor beta chain originates from a study of cytomegalovirus exposure and HLA in healthy donors. The study, taken as a whole, reports: The CMV antigen specificity of a few CMV-associated chains was confirmed through in vitro analysis. There were 150 to 200 TCR beta chains listed as cytomegalovirus-associated. Per published reports, the classifier diagnosed cytomegalovirus status with high specificity and sensitivity.

Regarding this clone: Its matching antigen is unknown.

The germline gives CDR1 SNHLY, CDR2 FYNNEI. V lost 7 bases and J lost 5; bases outside the gene matches: 5. The length of the CDR3 is 13 residues. TCRdb's table, derived via immunoSEQ multiplex PCR, lists solely in-frame clones and lacks some. The data contain approximately 120,000 clones, about 88% of them singletons. This TCR was sampled from a woman aged 18-29 years in good health and CMV-seronegative. Sequencing was carried out using PBMCs. The chain employs TRBV2 and TRBJ1-5; TRBD1 matches at 7 bases. In DNA, the CDR3 is TGTGCCAGCAACAGGGGTTTTTATCAGCCCCAGCATTTT. Its translation is CASNRGFYQPQHF.